This T cell receptor beta chain came from a study of blood T cell repertoires in COVID-19. As for the study in general: Spain, Italy and the United States supplied samples that represented acute and convalescent COVID-19. PBMCs, B-cell-depleted T cells, or T cells provided the cDNA or gDNA that made up the material.

Germline V CDR1 and CDR2: SGHVS, FQNEAQ. This CDR3 contains 17 residues. Trimming pared 0 bases from V and 4 bases from J, leaving 15 bases between. Per the original data handling: Estimated nucleated cell counts came from reference gene primer amplification. Clones were sequenced by immunoSEQ multiplex PCR, and TCRdb holds only the in-frame ones, with some missing. The V and J calls and clone size come from that table; D and trimming were worked out from the DNA. The table includes some 150,000 clones, approximately 86% detected once. The V and J genes are TRBV7-8 and TRBJ1-4, with D perhaps matching TRBD1 (5 bases). Material: peripheral blood. This clonotype was obtained from an older woman with acute or convalescent COVID-19. The CDR3 loop is CASSLAFGQGDNEKLFF. The CDR3 coding sequence is TGTGCCAGCAGCTTAGCGTTCGGGCAGGGCGATAATGAAAAACTGTTTTTT.